What follows describes a single T cell receptor (beta chain). Its antigen is unknown. The sample originates from a study of shared clonotypes between healthy human individuals. Study at large: The plates for each donor numbered three CD4 naive, three CD4 memory, two CD8 naive and one CD8 memory. Findings of the study overall: Shared clonotypes across all four donors exceeded non-shared ones in generation probability. Large depth notwithstanding, sorted-subset sequencing proved incomplete by rarefaction.

Sequencing used immunoSEQ multiplex PCR; TCRdb keeps in-frame clones, though not all of them. The data hold about a million clones, with approximately 68% observed a single time. The CDR3 is 13 residues long. Deletions cut 5 bases from V and 0 bases from J, with 7 bases between. Germline V CDR1 and CDR2: MGHDK, SYGVNS. This chain connects TRBV25-1 to TRBJ1-1, with D unresolved. The material sequenced was memory CD4+ T cells sorted from blood. Subset specified: CD45RA-negative fraction. This TCR was recovered from a young man in good health. Written as DNA, the CDR3 is TGTGCCAGCAGTTATGGGGTGAACACTGAAGCTTTCTTT. Translation gives CASSYGVNTEAFF.